This T cell receptor (beta chain) is drawn from a study of cytotoxic CD8 clonotypes in ibrutinib-treated CLL (dated by TCRdb to the early 2020s). Study-wide context: The cohort included approximately 15 treatment-naive and approximately twelve relapsed/refractory patients; around 18 were IGHV unmutated. Responses were partial in 24 patients and complete in 2; after median approximately 67 months follow-up, about 15 stayed in remission and about twelve progressed. Response samples were obtained after a median of around 11 months of treatment, with a range of about 6 to 36 months. Samples averaged 255,043 productive templates and tens of thousands of productive rearrangements. Of the 85 to 95 participants in the trial, about 25 had longitudinal samples available. Cryopreserved peripheral blood mononuclear cells were obtained prior to treatment, at the time of response, and at either disease progression or sustained remission. Every sample from remission and from progressive disease was obtained while the patients were still on ibrutinib. General study outcomes and caveats: Public clonotypes were rare and either contracted or stayed stable during treatment, and the rise in clonality at ibrutinib response reflected the expansion of private clonotypes. Clonality rose at ibrutinib response, remained stable during sustained remission, and dropped back toward baseline at progression. Sustained-remission and progressing patients did not have matched sampling times, and lymph node repertoires were not examined. At baseline, clonality was higher than in age-matched healthy donors and showed a strong correlation with circulating CD8+ T-cell counts.

The time point label corresponds to: 12 months on ibrutinib. For TCR beta library preparation, around 2 micrograms of genomic DNA were isolated from cryopreserved PBMCs. Longitudinal blood samples from CLL patients receiving ibrutinib monotherapy were subjected to high-throughput TCR beta sequencing. Patients were enrolled in a phase 2 open-label single-center ibrutinib monotherapy trial. Comment on this clone: The antigen it recognizes is unknown. Base qualities were left out, and no much larger clone turns up one base away.

A MiSeq instrument was used for deep resolution sequencing, which targeted depths ranging from 1 in 1 million up to 1 in 200,000 T cells, with coverage averaging 10x for each clonotype. The immunoSEQ hsTCRB Kit was used to generate TCR beta libraries. Under the source paper's analysis protocol: The data were analyzed with ImmunoSEQ Analyzer and ImmunoSEQ Data Assistant, and V, D and J gene assignments followed IMGT definitions. Clonality, with values ranging from 0 to 1, was calculated as one minus the normalized Shannon entropy of productive rearrangement frequencies. Only overrepresented clonotypes making up at least 0.05% of each patient's repertoire were included in the public clonotype analysis. Approximately 13 age-matched healthy donor repertoires from immuneACCESS served as clonality controls. Entries here come from immuneACCESS through TCRdb and include only in-frame sequences with V and J called. Some clones fail to appear in such tables; in the studies checked, an unresolved V gene covers under half of the shortfall, and the cause of the remainder is unknown. From that table come the V and J calls and clone size; the DNA was used to work out D and trimming. The sample table lists some 81,000 clones, about four fifths of them with a count of one. The ten most abundant clones make up roughly 4.8% of the sample.

From V the trimming removes 2 bases and from J it removes 4 bases, while the gene matches leave 5 bases of the junction unaccounted for. Reading the germline V gene gives CDR1 SGHTA and CDR2 FQGNSA. From cysteine to phenylalanine, the CDR3 is 14 amino acids long. Left in the record is the CDR3 DNA by itself, 42 bases read in frame from the first base. The V gene is TRBV7-2 and the J gene is TRBJ2-7; the junction holds 7 bases that match TRBD2. The source material was PBMCs, sampled after 12 months of ibrutinib treatment. This clonotype was sampled from a human donor with chronic lymphocytic leukemia. The CDR3: CASSLRSSGYEQYF. The DNA sequence reads TGTGCCAGCAGCTTACGGTCTAGCGGATACGAGCAGTACTTC.